Listed below are T cell receptor beta chains from one sample, sequenced in a study of T cells in severe cutaneous drug reactions. TCRdb re-analyzed the multiplex PCR reads; it lists each CDR3 protein once, without DNA. In all, the sample yields just over 20,000 distinct CDR3 sequences. Sequencing used PBMCs. These receptor sequences come from a human donor with toxic epidermal necrolysis, a severe cutaneous drug reaction. Each CDR3 is given with its conserved first and last residue. Expanded clones get a size class; other rows say once, few or many, or leave the size out.

j_call clone_size v_call cdr3_aa
TRBJ1-1 - TRBV28 CASSLSRGIEAFF
TRBJ2-1 - TRBV29-1 CSVLPRVSYNEQFF
TRBJ2-7 - TRBV7-3 CASSLSGDYEQYF
TRBJ1-6 - TRBV4-3 CASSQDARPLHF
TRBJ2-7 - TRBV9 CASSVAGADEQYF
TRBJ2-7 - TRBV4-1 CASSHSGTRRDYEQYF
TRBJ2-7 - TRBV28 CASSPLAESYEQYF
TRBJ1-1 - TRBV9 CASSAFPGTAEAFF
TRBJ2-1 - TRBV7-9 CASSLPRGNGGEQFF
TRBJ2-7 - TRBV15 CATSSPGPRPYEQYF
TRBJ1-5 - TRBV6-5 CASRGTAHREPQHF
TRBJ1-2 medium-sized TRBV2 CASSDPRDVYGYTF
TRBJ2-7 - TRBV20-1 CSAFGLAGTYEQYF
TRBJ1-2 - TRBV27 CASSLDFNRRFYGYTF
TRBJ1-2 - TRBV28 CASSLTGTGGGYGYTF
TRBJ2-7 - TRBV5-1 CASSSDTSGRIYEQYF
TRBJ2-1 - TRBV6-1 CASSEGTNNEQFF
TRBJ1-2 - TRBV20-1 CSARDRGQYNYGYTF
TRBJ2-1 - TRBV4-1 CASSRQASSLNEQFF
TRBJ2-7 - TRBV5-6 CASSPGLIYEQYF
TRBJ2-5 medium-sized TRBV29-1 CSVDRRKQETQYF
TRBJ2-7 - TRBV2 CASRRDSYEQYF
TRBJ1-1 - TRBV20-1 CSAREAFRGLNTEAFF
TRBJ2-7 - TRBV4-1 CASGGPTPYEQYF
TRBJ2-3 - TRBV29-1 CSADGTGAADTQYF
TRBJ2-5 - TRBV6-6 CASSYSSGMSQETQYF
TRBJ1-2 medium-sized TRBV30 CALPDRGHNYGYTF